A selection of T cell receptor beta chains follows, all from one sample in a study of PD-1 blockade in classical Hodgkin lymphoma. Using immunoSEQ multiplex PCR, the repertoire was profiled, and TCRdb retains in-frame clones only, with some absent. The profile shows some 110,000 clones, around 90% of them singletons. This sample comprised peripheral blood mononuclear cells (PBMCs), obtained before the fourth cycle of nivolumab. The receptors shown here come from a human donor with classical Hodgkin lymphoma. The CDR3 runs from the conserved cysteine through the conserved F or W. Fields, in order: V gene, clone size, J gene, D gene, CDR3 protein, CDR3 DNA. A D gene is named only where the DNA matches it firmly. Clone size is not always given. Where it is, it says once, few, many or a class for expanded clones.

TRBV11-2	NA	TRBJ2-1	TRBD2	CASSLEGGTSGSREGQFF	TGTGCCAGCAGCTTAGAAGGGGGGACTAGCGGGAGCCGAGAGGGGCAGTTCTTC
TRBV18	NA	TRBJ1-2	NA	CASSSDMTPRGGYTF	TGTGCCAGCTCGTCCGACATGACTCCCAGGGGTGGCTACACCTTC
TRBV7-2	NA	TRBJ1-2	TRBD1	CASSLVGTGHNGYTF	TGTGCCAGCAGCTTAGTGGGGACAGGGCATAATGGCTACACCTTC
TRBV29-1	NA	TRBJ1-1	NA	CSVDLRGAIEAFF	TGCAGCGTTGACCTCCGAGGGGCCATTGAAGCTTTCTTT
TRBV19	NA	TRBJ2-7	NA	CASSIGGSYEQYF	TGTGCCAGTAGTATCGGCGGTTCCTACGAGCAGTACTTC
TRBV23-1	NA	TRBJ2-3	TRBD2	CASSPFRDYASTDTQYF	TGCGCCAGCAGTCCCTTCAGGGACTACGCCAGCACAGATACGCAGTATTTT
TRBV5-6	NA	TRBJ2-1	TRBD2	CASSLGAGAHLNEQFF	TGTGCCAGCAGCTTGGGAGCGGGAGCCCATCTCAATGAGCAGTTCTTC
TRBV29-1	NA	TRBJ2-2	NA	CNVESSGTTGELFF	TGCAACGTTGAATCTAGTGGAACCACCGGGGAGCTGTTTTTT
TRBV11-3	once	TRBJ2-7	TRBD1	CASSLGQRGGYEQYF	TGTGCCAGCAGCTTGGGACAGAGGGGCGGCTACGAGCAGTACTTC
TRBV29-1	NA	TRBJ2-5	NA	CSVGQGNFMETQYF	TGCAGCGTTGGCCAGGGTAATTTTATGGAGACCCAGTACTTC
TRBV28	NA	TRBJ2-7	NA	CASKRTGTGSYEQYF	TGTGCCAGCAAAAGAACCGGGACTGGGTCCTACGAGCAGTACTTC
TRBV5-5	NA	TRBJ2-7	NA	CASSLYSGVPPYEQYF	TGTGCCAGCAGCTTGTATTCGGGGGTGCCCCCCTACGAGCAGTACTTC
TRBV7-6	NA	TRBJ2-7	NA	CASSLGSLDEQYF	TGTGCCAGCAGCTTAGGGTCCCTGGACGAGCAGTACTTC
TRBV6-6	NA	TRBJ2-6	NA	CASSFYRAPGANVLTF	TGTGCCAGCAGTTTCTACAGGGCGCCCGGGGCCAACGTCCTGACTTTC